The sample holds many counts of the clone carrying this TCR beta chain. The antigen is not known. The data were obtained in a study of early T cells in non-severe SARS-CoV-2 infection. Study-level background: RNA in bulk from unsorted whole blood was sequenced, and chains were unpaired.

CDR3 length: 12 residues. Germline CDR1 and CDR2: LGHNA and YNFKEQ. Deletions cut 3 bases from V and 6 bases from J, with 9 bases between. Findings of the study overall: Using VDJdb, the matching emphasized anti-spike CD8 responses while missing private and CD4 specificities.

The protocol attached unique molecular identifiers to individual cDNA molecules. TCRdb re-called the 5' RACE reads with MiXCR, one entry per CDR3 protein. The data hold some 60,000 distinct CDR3 sequences, with roughly 8.4% observed a single time. The rearrangement uses TRBV4-2 and TRBJ2-7; D might be TRBD2 (5 bases). The TCR originated in an adult who was a healthcare worker with PCR-confirmed SARS-CoV-2 infection or an uninfected control (not recorded which). The sequenced material came from whole blood. Here the CDR3 DNA reads TGTGCCAGCAGCCATACCGGGGTCGAGCAGTACTTC. This gives the protein CASSHTGVEQYF.